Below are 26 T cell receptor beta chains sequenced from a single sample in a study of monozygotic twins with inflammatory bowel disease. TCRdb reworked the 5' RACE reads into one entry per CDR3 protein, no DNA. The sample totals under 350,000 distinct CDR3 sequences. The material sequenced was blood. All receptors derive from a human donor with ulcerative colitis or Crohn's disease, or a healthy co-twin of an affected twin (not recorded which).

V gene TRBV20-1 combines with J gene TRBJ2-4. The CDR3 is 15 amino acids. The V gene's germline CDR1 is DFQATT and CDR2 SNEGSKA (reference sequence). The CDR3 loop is CSASDRRLAKNIQYF.

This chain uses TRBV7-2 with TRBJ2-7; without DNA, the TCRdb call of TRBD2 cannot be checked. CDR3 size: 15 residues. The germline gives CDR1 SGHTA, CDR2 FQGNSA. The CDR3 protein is CASTPDRGTLYEQYF.

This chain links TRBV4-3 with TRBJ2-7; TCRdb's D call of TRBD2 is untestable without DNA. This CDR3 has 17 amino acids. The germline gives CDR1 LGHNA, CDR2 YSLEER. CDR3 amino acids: CASSQDLGLVSSYEQYF.

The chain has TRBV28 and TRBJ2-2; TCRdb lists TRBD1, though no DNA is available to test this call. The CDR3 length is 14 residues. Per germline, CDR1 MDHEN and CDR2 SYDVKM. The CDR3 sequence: CASRRQKYTGELFF.

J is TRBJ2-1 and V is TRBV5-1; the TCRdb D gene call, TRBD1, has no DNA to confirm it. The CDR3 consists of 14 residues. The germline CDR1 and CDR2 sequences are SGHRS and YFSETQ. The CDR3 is CASSRDREMNEQFF.

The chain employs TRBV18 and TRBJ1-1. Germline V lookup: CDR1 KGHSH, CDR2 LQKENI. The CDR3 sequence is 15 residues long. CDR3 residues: CASSLSDYWVTEAFF.

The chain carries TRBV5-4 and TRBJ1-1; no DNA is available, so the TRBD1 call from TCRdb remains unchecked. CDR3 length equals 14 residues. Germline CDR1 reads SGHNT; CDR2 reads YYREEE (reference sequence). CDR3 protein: CASSLQRGSTEAFF. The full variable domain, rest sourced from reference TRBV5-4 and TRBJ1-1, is ETGVTQSPTHLIKTRGQQVTLRCSSQSGHNTVSWYQQALGQGPQFIFQYYREEENGRGNFPPRFSGLQFPNYSSELNVNALELDDSALYLCASSLQRGSTEAFFGQGTRLTVV.

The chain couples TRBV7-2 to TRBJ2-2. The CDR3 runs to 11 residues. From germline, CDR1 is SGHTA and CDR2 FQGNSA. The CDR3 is CASSLALELFF. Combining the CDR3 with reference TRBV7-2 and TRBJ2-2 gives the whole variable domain GAGVSQSPSNKVTEKGKDVELRCDPISGHTALYWYRQSLGQGLEFLIYFQGNSAPDKSGLPSDRFSAERTGGSVSTLTIQRTQQEDSAVYLCASSLALELFFGEGSRLTVL.

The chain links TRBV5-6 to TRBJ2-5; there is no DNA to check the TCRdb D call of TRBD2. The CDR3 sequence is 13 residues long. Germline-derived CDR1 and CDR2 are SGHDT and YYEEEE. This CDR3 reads CASSLLAPGTQYF.

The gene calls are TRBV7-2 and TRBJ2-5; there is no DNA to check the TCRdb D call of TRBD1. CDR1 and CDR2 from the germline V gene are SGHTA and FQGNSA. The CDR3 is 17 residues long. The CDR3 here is CASSSPATQAVQETQYF.

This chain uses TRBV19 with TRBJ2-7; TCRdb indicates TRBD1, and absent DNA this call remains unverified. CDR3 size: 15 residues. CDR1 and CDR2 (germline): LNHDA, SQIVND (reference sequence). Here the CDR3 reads CASSPGTSPTYEQYF.

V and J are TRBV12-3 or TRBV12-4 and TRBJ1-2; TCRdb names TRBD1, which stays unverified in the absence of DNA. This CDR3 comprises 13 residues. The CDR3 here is CASRANGGYGYTF.

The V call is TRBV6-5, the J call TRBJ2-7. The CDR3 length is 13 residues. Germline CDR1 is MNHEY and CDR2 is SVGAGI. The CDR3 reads CASSYSGPYEQYF.

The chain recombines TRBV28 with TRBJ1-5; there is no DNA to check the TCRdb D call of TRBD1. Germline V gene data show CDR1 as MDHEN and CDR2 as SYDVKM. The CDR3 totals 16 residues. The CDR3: CASSQSTGMGNQPQHF.

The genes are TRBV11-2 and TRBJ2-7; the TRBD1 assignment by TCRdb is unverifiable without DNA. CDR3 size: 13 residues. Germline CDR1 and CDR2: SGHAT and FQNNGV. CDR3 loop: CASSTQGWHEQYF.

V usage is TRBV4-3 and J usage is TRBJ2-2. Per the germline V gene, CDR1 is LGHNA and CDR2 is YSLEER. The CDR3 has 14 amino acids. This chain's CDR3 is CASSLGRTAGELFF.

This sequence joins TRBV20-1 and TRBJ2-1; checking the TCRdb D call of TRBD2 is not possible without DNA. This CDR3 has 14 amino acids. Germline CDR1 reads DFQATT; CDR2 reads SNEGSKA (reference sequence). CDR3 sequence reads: CSAKVEAGDNEQFF.

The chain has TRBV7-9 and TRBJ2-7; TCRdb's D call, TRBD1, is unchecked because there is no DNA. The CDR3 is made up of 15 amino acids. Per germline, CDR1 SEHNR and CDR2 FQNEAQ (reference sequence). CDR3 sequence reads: CASSRQGGESYEQYF.

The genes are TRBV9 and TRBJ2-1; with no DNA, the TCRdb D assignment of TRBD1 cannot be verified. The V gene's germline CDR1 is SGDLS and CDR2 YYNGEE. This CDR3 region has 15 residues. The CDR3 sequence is CASSTSGTPEYEQFF.

The CDR3 is CASSTGLAEVYEQYF. The chain couples TRBV7-8 to TRBJ2-7; TCRdb calls TRBD2, which cannot be checked without DNA. CDR3 length: 15 amino acids. Germline values: CDR1 SGHVS, CDR2 FQNEAQ.

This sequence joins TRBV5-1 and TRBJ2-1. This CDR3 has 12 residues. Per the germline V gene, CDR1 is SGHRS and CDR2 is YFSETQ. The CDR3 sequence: CASSLSSTEQFF.

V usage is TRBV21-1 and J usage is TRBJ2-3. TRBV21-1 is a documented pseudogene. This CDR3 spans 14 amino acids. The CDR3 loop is CASSKDTSTDMQYF.

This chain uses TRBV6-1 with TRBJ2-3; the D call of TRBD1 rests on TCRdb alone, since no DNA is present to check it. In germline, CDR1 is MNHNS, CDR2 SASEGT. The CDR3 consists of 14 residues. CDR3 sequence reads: CASRRQGATDTQYF.

The CDR3 loop reads CASSQDRTGGSGNTIYF. The rearrangement joins TRBV4-1 to TRBJ1-3; TCRdb reports TRBD1, a call that lacks DNA to check it against. Germline values: CDR1 MGHRA, CDR2 YSYEKL. The CDR3 sequence is 17 residues long.

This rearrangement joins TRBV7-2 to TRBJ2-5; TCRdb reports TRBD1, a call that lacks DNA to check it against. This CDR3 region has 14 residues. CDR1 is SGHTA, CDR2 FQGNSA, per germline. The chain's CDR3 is CASSLGGSLETQYF.

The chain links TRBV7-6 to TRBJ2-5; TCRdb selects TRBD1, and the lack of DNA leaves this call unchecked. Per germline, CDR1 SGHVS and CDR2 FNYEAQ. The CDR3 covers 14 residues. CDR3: CASSQGVFQETQYF. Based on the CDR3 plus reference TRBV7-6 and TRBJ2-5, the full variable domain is GAGVSQSPRYKVTKRGQDVALRCDPISGHVSLYWYRQALGQGPEFLTYFNYEAQQDKSGLPNDRFSAERPEGSISTLTIQRTEQRDSAMYRCASSQGVFQETQYFGPGTRLLVL.